This TCR beta chain appears in the sequencing data of a study of identical twins. Study outcomes and limitations: Among beta out-of-frame sequences, excess sharing between twins appeared weaker. Clonotypes of the beta chain that were abundant in cord blood carried fewer insertions (memory repertoires showed none).

From the 5' RACE reads, TCRdb called clonotypes with MiXCR, one entry per CDR3 protein. The table shows about 700,000 distinct CDR3 sequences, with less than 10% occurring only once. Among all donors, each was a healthy Caucasian. CDR1 is SGHRS, CDR2 YFSETQ, per germline. The CDR3 has 11 amino acids. Trimming stripped 0 bases from V and 8 bases from J, with 5 bases between. This clonotype showed up many times. Antigen unknown. The same sample was also used in a study of yellow fever vaccine responses in identical twins. As that report states: It has been reported that, in twins, the vaccine T cell response seemed partly convergent and partly personalized.

The sample taken for sequencing was PBMCs. The origin of this receptor is a young woman in good health. This rearrangement joins TRBV5-1 to TRBJ1-1; D remains ambiguous. The CDR3 nucleotides read TGCGCCAGCAGCTTGGGTCAGGAAGCTTTCTTT. Protein: CASSLGQEAFF. The full variable domain, in which reference TRBV5-1 and TRBJ1-1 provide the parts outside the CDR3, is KAGVTQTPRYLIKTRGQQVTLSCSPISGHRSVSWYQQTPGQGLQFLFEYFSETQRNKGNFPGRFSGRQFSNSRSEMNVSTLELGDSALYLCASSLGQEAFFGQGTRLTVV.